Below, one TCR beta chain is given with its context. Antigen: not known. TCRdb's table, derived via immunoSEQ multiplex PCR, lists solely in-frame clones and lacks some. The data hold about 130,000 clones, with under 90% observed a single time. The CDR3 spans 11 residues. Trimming cost V 4 bases and J 15 bases, with 13 bases left between them. Germline V CDR1 and CDR2: SEHNR, FQNEAQ (reference sequence). This record comes from a study of cytomegalovirus exposure and HLA in healthy donors. Broader study findings: Rare TCR sequences dominated, though some public TCRs recurred in many donors. Cytomegalovirus association was listed for 150 to 200 TCR beta chains. Subsequent analysis of the roughly 120 validation repertoires found a tendency for first-cohort TCR clusters to co-occur.

The V call is TRBV7-9, the J call TRBJ2-1; D perhaps matches TRBD1 (6 bases). Sequencing used PBMCs. This receptor was taken from a man aged 25-45 years in good health and CMV-seronegative. CDR3 DNA: TGTGCCAGCAGCTCCATACAGGGTCCGTTCTTC. Its protein is CASSSIQGPFF.